A single T cell receptor (beta chain) is shown here with its context. What antigen it recognizes has not been identified. Base qualities are not recorded, but no much larger clone differs from it by a single base. These data originate in a study of long-term antiretroviral therapy in people with HIV (dated by TCRdb to between 2021 and 2024). A note on the overall study: The earliest samples were collected approximately a decade before the 2015 WHO recommendation for immediate ART, a period when ART was typically delayed until CD4 counts fell. A retrospective serial study tested whether changes in peripheral blood TRB repertoire composition and diversity were associated with ART initiation and durable HIV suppression. About a third of the roughly 30 participants with HIV were female. A total of over 150 cryopreserved PBMC samples came from approximately 30 adults with confirmed HIV infection and were collected serially over a mean of roughly six years (range 1-12). Test extractions of a monoclonal T-cell line alongside 33 polyclonal samples showed no cross-contamination during QIAcube processing.

General conclusions and limits of the study: The samples span the years 2004 to 2017, and the ART regimens used may be less effective than current regimens. Limited PBMC availability meant only the TCR beta chain was sequenced, without alpha chain pairing. Narrower CDR3 length ranges were observed in HIV repertoires than in controls, and an antigen-experienced repertoire with only a slight naive shift after ART was suggested by the network structure. Because pre-ART samples had limited cell numbers, profiling was done on unsorted PBMC rather than on sorted CD4+ and CD8+ T cells. Inferences about post-ART repertoire changes are limited because no data were available on ART adherence, viral resistance or therapy changes. A significant increase in TRB diversity was found to be associated with ART initiation, although TRB diversity was observed to remain significantly below that of transplant donor controls even after long-term ART. Expanded TRB clones identified before ART initiation dominated the repertoire across all time points, though the dominance fluctuated and decreased in many PLHIV after ART.

To be included, a participant needed at least one PBMC sample from before ART initiation plus at least two post-ART samples. Treatment was received in the United States of America by all participants with HIV. Cryopreserved samples of 1-10 million PBMC were thawed and washed before DNA extraction. At the time of the earliest PBMC sample for each participant with HIV, ages ranged from roughly 23 to 60 years. Per participant, PBMC samples came from 1-4 timepoints prior to ART initiation and 2-8 timepoints following ART initiation, for a median of 7 samples. Serial HIV viral load, CD4+ T-cell count, ART history and demographic data were obtained for every participant. A Qiagen kit on a QIAcube was used to extract genomic DNA from unsorted PBMC, with samples processed in batches of 12. The CDR3 holds 14 amino acids from the cysteine to the phenylalanine. CDR3 DNA only is kept here, 42 bases in frame from base 1. Cut back by 3 bases and 4 bases, the V and J ends lie 11 bases apart. Via the germline V gene, CDR1 is SGHTA and CDR2 FQGNSA.

The immunoSEQ hsTCRB v3.0 assay was used at survey level resolution to sequence the TRB variable region. TRB sequencing targeted a depth of about 40,000-55,000 T-cell genomes per sample. An Illumina MiSeq with a v3 150-cycle kit was used to sequence the pooled TRB libraries. The study's processing was this. Repertoire analysis ran in R within a reproducible Nextflow workflow covering QC, data transformation and analysis. LymphoSeq2, an R package for AIRR-Seq data exploration, was used to implement custom analyses. Several samples yielding fewer than 5000 total TRB sequences were excluded, leaving approximately 190 analyzed HIV repertoires. Among the roughly 190 retained HIV repertoires, 55 to 60 were collected before ART initiation and some 130 after ART initiation. Each repertoire was downsampled to 5000 TRB nucleotide sequences, and summary statistics were averaged across 100 downsampling iterations. TRB sequences were retained for analysis only if CDR3 regions of at least seven amino acids were present. Diversity was assessed using a clonality score derived from Shannon entropy and using the Gini coefficient. In repertoire networks, the top 5000 CDR3 amino acid sequences were linked whenever an edit distance of one separated two sequences. Antigen specificity groups and MHC restriction were predicted for TRB CDR3 amino acid sequences with GLIPH2. CDR3 amino acid sequences were matched against VDJdb and McPAS-TCR to flag known CMV, EBV, HIV or tissue antigen associations. Pre-ART, post-ART and control groups were compared with Wilcoxon signed-rank tests and Holm-Bonferroni correction. Drawn from immuneACCESS, this table holds only the in-frame rearrangements with V and J called that TCRdb kept. Clones are partly lost; checked studies trace under half to an unresolved V gene and leave the rest unexplained. The V and J calls and clone size were taken over from that table, and D and trimming were inferred from the DNA. This sample comprises roughly 11,000 clones, roughly 90% of them detected only once. The ten largest clones capture approximately 20% of the sample.

The rearrangement combines TRBV7-2 with TRBJ2-3; a weak D assignment points to TRBD2 (6 bases agree). Sequencing was performed on unsorted PBMCs, taken 0.2 years before starting antiretroviral therapy. The sequence was obtained from a woman aged 40 to 50 with HIV. The CDR3 protein sequence reads: CASSFGGRPDTQYF. The DNA reads as follows: TGTGCCAGCAGCTTTGGGGGGAGGCCAGATACGCAGTATTTT.